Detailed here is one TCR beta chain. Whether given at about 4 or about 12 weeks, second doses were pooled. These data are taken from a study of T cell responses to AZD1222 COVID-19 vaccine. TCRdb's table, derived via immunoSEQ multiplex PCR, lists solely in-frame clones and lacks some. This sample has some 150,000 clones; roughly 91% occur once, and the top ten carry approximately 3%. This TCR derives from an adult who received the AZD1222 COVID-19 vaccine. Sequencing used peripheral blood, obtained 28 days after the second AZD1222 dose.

The CDR3 spells CASERERQFF. For the CDR3, the DNA is TGTGCCAGCGAAAGGGAGAGGCAGTTCTTC. The chain uses TRBV2 and TRBJ2-1, with a tentative D call TRBD2 (5 bases). Germline CDR1 SNHLY, CDR2 FYNNEI. Trimming took off 8 bases at V and 12 bases at J, with 11 bases between the two ends. This CDR3 is built from 10 residues.